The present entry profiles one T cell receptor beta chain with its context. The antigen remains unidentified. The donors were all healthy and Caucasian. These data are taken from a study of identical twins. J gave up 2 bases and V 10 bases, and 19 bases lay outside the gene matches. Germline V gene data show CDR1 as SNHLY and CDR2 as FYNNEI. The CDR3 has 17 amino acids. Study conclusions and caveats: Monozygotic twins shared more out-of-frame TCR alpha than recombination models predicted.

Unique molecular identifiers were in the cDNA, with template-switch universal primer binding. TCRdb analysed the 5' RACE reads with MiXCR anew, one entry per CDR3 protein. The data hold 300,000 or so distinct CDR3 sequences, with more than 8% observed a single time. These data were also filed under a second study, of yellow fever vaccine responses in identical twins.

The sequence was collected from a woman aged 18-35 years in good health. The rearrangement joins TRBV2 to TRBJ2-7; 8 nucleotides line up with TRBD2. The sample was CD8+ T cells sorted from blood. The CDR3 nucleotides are TGTGCCACCTTGAATCATCGACTAGCGAAGACGGCCTACGAGCAGTACTTC. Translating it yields CATLNHRLAKTAYEQYF. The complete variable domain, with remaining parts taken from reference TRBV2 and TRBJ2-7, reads EPEVTQTPSHQVTQMGQEVILRCVPISNHLYFYWYRQILGQKVEFLVSFYNNEISEKSEIFDDQFSVERPDGSNFTLKIRSTKLEDSAMYFCATLNHRLAKTAYEQYFGPGTRLTVT.